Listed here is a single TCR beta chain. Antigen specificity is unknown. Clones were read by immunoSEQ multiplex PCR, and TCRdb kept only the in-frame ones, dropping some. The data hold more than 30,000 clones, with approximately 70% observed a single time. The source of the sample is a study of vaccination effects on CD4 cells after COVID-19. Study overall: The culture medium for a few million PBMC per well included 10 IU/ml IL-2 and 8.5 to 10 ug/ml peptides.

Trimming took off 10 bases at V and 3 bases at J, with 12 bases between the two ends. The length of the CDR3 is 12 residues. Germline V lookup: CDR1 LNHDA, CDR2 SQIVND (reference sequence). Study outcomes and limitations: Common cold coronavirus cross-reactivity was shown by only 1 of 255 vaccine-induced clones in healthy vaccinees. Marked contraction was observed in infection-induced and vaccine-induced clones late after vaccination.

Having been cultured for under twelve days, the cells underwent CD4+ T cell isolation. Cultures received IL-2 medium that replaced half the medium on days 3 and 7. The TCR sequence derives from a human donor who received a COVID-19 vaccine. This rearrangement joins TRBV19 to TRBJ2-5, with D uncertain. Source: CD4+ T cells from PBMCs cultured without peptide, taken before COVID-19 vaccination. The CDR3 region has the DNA TGTGCCACGGATAGGCCTAAAGAGACCCAGTACTTC. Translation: CATDRPKETQYF.